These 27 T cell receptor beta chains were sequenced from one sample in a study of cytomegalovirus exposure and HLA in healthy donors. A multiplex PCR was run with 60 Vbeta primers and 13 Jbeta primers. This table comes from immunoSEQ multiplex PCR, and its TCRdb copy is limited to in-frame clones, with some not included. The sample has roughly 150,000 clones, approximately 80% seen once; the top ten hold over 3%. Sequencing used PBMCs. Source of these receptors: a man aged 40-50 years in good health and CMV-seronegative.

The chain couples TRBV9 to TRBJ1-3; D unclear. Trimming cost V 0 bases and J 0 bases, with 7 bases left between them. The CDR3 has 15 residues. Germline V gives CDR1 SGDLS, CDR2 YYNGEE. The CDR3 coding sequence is TGTGCCAGCAGCGTAGGTCAGAACTCTGGAAACACCATATATTTT. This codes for CASSVGQNSGNTIYF. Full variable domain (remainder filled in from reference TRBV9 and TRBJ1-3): DSGVTQTPKHLITATGQRVTLRCSPRSGDLSVYWYQQSLDQGLQFLIQYYNGEERAKGNILERFSAQQFPDLHSELNLSSLELGDSALYFCASSVGQNSGNTIYFGEGSWLTVV.

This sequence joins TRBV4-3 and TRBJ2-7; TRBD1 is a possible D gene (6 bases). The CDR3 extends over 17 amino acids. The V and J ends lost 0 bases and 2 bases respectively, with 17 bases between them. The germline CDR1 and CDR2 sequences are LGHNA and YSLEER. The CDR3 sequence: CASSQDWGQVGTYEQYF. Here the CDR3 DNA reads TGCGCCAGCAGCCAAGATTGGGGACAAGTCGGAACCTACGAGCAGTACTTC.

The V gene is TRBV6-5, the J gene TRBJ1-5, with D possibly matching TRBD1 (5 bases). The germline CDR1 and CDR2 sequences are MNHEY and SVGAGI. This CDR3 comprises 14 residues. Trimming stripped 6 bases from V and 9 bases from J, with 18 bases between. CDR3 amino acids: CASRQTAQRRPQHF. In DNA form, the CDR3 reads TGTGCCAGCAGGCAGACAGCCCAGCGTCGGCCCCAGCATTTT.

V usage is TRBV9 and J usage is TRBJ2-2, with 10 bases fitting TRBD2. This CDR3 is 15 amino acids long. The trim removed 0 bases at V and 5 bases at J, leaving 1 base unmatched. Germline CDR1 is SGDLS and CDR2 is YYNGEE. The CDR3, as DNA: TGTGCCAGCAGCGTAGGGGGACTAGCGACCGGGGAGCTGTTTTTT. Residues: CASSVGGLATGELFF. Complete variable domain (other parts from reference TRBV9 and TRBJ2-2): DSGVTQTPKHLITATGQRVTLRCSPRSGDLSVYWYQQSLDQGLQFLIQYYNGEERAKGNILERFSAQQFPDLHSELNLSSLELGDSALYFCASSVGGLATGELFFGEGSRLTVL.

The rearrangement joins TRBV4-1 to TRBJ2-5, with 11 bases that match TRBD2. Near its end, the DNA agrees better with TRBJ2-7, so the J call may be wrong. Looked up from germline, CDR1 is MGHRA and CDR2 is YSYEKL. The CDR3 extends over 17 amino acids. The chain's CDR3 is CASSQVTSGVNSYEQYF. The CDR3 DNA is TGCGCCAGCAGCCAAGTGACTAGCGGGGTGAACTCCTACGAGCAGTACTTC.

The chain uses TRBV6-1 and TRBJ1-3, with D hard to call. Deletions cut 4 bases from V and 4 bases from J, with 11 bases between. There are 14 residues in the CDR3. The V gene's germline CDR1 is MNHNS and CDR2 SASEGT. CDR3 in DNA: TGTGCCAGCAGTGGATGGCCAATGGGAAACACCATATATTTT. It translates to CASSGWPMGNTIYF.

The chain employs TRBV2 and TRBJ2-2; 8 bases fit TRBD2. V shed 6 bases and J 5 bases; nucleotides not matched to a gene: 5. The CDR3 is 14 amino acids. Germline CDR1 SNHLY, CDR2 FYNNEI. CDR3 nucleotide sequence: TGTGCCAGCAGGCCGGGGGGGCGAACCGGGGAGCTGTTTTTT. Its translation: CASRPGGRTGELFF.

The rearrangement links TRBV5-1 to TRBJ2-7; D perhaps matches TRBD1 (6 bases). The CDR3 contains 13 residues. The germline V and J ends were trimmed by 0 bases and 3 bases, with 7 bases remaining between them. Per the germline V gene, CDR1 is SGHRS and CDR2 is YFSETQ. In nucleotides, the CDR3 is TGCGCCAGCAGCTTGGACAGGGTCTACGAGCAGTACTTC. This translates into CASSLDRVYEQYF.

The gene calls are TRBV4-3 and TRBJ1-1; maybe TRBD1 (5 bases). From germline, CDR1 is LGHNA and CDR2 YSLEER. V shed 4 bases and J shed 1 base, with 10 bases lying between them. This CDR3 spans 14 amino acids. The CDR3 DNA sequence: TGCGCCAGCAGCCTGACCCAGGGGAACACTGAAGCTTTCTTT. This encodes CASSLTQGNTEAFF.

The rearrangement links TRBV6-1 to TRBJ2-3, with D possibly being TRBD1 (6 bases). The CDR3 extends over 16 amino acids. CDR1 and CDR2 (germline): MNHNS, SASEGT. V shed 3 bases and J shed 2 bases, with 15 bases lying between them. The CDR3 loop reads CASSERAGVFTDTQYF. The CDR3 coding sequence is TGTGCCAGCAGTGAGCGGGCAGGGGTATTCACAGATACGCAGTATTTT.

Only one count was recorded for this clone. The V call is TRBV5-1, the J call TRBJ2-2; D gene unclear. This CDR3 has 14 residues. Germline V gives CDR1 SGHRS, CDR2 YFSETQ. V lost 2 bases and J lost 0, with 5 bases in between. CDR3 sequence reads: CASSFRANTGELFF. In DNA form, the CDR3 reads TGCGCCAGCAGCTTTCGGGCGAACACCGGGGAGCTGTTTTTT. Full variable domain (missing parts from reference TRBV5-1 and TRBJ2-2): KAGVTQTPRYLIKTRGQQVTLSCSPISGHRSVSWYQQTPGQGLQFLFEYFSETQRNKGNFPGRFSGRQFSNSRSEMNVSTLELGDSALYLCASSFRANTGELFFGEGSRLTVL.

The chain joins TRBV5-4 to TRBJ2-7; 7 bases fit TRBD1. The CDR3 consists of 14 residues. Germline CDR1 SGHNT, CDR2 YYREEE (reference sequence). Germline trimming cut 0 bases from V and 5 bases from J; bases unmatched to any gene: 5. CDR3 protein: CASSLGRDRDEQYF. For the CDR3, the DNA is TGTGCCAGCAGCTTGGGCAGAGACAGGGACGAGCAGTACTTC.

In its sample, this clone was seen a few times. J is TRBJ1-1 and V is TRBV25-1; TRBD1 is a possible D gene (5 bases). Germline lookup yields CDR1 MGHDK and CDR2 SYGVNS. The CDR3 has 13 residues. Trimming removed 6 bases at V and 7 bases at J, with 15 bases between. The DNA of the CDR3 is TGTGCCAGCAGCCGGAACCCGGGGGTTGAAGCTTTCTTT. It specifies CASSRNPGVEAFF.

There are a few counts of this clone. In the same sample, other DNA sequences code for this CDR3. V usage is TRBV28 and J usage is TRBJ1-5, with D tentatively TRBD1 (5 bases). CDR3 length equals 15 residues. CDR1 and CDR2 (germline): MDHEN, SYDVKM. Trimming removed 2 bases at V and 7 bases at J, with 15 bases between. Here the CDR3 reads CASSLGSGYRQPQHF. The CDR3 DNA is TGTGCCAGCAGTTTAGGGTCAGGGTACCGACAGCCCCAGCATTTT. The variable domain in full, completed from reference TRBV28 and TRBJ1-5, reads DVKVTQSSRYLVKRTGEKVFLECVQDMDHENMFWYRQDPGLGLRLIYFSYDVKMKEKGDIPEGYSVSREKKERFSLILESASTNQTSMYLCASSLGSGYRQPQHFGDGTRLSIL.

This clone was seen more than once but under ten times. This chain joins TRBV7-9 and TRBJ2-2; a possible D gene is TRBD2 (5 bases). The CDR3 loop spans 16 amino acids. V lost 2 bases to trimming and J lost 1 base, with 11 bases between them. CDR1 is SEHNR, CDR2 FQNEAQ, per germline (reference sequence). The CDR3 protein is CASSLLSGGNTGELFF. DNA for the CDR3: TGTGCCAGCAGCTTACTATCTGGAGGGAACACCGGGGAGCTGTTTTTT.

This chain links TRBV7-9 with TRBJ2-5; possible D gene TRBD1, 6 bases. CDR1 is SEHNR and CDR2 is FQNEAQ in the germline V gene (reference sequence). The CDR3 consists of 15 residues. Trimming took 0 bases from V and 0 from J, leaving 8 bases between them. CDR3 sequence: CASSLAGQYQETQYF. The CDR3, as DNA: TGTGCCAGCAGCTTAGCAGGACAGTACCAAGAGACCCAGTACTTC.

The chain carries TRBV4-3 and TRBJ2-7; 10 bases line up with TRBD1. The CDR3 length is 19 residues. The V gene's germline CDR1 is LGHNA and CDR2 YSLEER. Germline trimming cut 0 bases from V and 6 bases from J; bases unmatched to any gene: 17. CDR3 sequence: CASSQEPDRGAGEGGEQYF. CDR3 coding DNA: TGCGCCAGCAGCCAAGAGCCGGACAGGGGGGCGGGAGAAGGGGGCGAGCAGTACTTC.

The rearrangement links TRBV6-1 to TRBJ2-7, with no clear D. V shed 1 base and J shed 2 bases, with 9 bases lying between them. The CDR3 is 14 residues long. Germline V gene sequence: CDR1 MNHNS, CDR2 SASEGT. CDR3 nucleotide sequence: TGTGCCAGCAGTGAAGTGGCAGGCGCCTACGAGCAGTACTTC. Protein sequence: CASSEVAGAYEQYF.

CDR3 sequence (DNA): TGTGCCAGCAGCCACCCCCCCCCAGGGGCTTTGTCCAAGGGTGAGCAGTTCTTC. Translation gives CASSHPPPGALSKGEQFF. The chain recombines TRBV5-8 with TRBJ2-1, with D perhaps TRBD1 (6 bases). Trimming removed 4 bases from V and 9 bases from J, with 29 bases in between. The CDR3 loop spans 18 amino acids. The germline V gene encodes CDR1 SGHTS and CDR2 YDEGEE.

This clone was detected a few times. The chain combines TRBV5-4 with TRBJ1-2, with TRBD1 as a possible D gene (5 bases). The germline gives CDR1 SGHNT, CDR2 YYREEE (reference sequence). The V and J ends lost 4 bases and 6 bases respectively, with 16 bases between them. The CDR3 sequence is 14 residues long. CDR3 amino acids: CASSPPPGGDGYTF. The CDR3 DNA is TGTGCCAGCAGCCCACCCCCCGGAGGGGATGGCTACACCTTC.

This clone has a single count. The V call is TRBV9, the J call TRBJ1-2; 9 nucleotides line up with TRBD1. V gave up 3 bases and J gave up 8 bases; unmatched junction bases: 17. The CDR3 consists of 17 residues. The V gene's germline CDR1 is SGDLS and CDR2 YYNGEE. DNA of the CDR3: TGTGCCAGCAGCGCAGGACGAAGACAGGGGGGAGTTCCGGGCTACACCTTC. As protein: CASSAGRRQGGVPGYTF.

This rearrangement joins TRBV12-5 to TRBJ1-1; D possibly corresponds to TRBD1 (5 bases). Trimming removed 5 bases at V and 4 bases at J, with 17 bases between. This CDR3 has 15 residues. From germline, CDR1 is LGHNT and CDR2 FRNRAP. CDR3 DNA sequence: TGTGCTAGTGGTGGCGGGGCCCACGGGGCCACTGAAGCTTTCTTT. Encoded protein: CASGGGAHGATEAFF. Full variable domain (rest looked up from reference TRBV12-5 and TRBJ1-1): DARVTQTPRHKVTEMGQEVTMRCQPILGHNTVFWYRQTMMQGLELLAYFRNRAPLDDSGMPKDRFSAEMPDATLATLKIQPSEPRDSAVYFCASGGGAHGATEAFFGQGTRLTVV.

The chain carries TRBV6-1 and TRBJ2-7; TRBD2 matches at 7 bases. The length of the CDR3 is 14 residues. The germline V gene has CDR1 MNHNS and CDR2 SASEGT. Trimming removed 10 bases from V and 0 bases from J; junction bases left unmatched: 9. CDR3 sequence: CATFVSGGSYEQYF. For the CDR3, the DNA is TGTGCCACCTTCGTATCGGGGGGCTCCTACGAGCAGTACTTC.

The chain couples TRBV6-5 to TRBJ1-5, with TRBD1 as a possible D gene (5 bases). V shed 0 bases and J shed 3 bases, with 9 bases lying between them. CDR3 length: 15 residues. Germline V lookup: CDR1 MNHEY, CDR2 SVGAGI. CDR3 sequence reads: CASSYSAGSNQPQHF. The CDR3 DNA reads TGTGCCAGCAGTTACTCCGCAGGGTCCAATCAGCCCCAGCATTTT.

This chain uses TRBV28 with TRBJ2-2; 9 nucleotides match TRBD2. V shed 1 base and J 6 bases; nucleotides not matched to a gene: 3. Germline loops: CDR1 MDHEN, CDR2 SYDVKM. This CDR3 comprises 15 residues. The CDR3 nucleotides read TGTGCCAGCAGTTTATTGGGCGGGAGGGCCGGGGAGCTGTTTTTT. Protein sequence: CASSLLGGRAGELFF.

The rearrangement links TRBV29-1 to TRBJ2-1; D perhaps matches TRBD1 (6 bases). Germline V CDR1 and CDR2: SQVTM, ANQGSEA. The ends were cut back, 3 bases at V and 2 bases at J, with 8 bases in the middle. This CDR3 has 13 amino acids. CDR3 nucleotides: TGCAGCGTTGAGGCAGGGGCCTACAATGAGCAGTTCTTC. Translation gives CSVEAGAYNEQFF.

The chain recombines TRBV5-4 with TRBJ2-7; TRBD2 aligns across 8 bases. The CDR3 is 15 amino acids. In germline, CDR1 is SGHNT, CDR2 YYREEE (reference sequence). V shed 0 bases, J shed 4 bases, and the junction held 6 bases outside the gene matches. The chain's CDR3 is CASSLAWSSGYEQYF. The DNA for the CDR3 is TGTGCCAGCAGCTTGGCCTGGTCTAGCGGGTACGAGCAGTACTTC.